The 19 T cell receptor beta chains below come from one sample, sequenced in a study of blood T cells in healthy people across ages. A J-beta primer mix and a sample-barcoded 5' primer were used in a second PCR of about 7 to 12 cycles. Each CDR3 protein is one row after TCRdb ran MiXCR on the 5' RACE reads. The sample gives approximately 780,000 distinct CDR3 sequences, around a quarter of which show up once; 3% is in the top ten. The same sample was also used in a study of T cells of mothers and their children.

The specimen sequenced was blood. All receptors derive from a boy aged 10-17 years in good health.

V gene TRBV30 combines with J gene TRBJ2-4; D gene ambiguous. Germline assignment: CDR1 GTSNPN and CDR2 SVGIG (reference sequence). V was pared by 0 bases and J by 1 base, with 19 bases between. The CDR3 runs 18 residues. CDR3 DNA sequence: TGTGCCTGGAGTGTACCTGTGGAAAGCGAGGCGGCCAAAAACATTCAGTACTTC. This encodes CAWSVPVESEAAKNIQYF.

The chain carries TRBV2 and TRBJ2-7; 7 bases line up with TRBD1. Trimming removed 8 bases from V and 2 bases from J; junction bases left unmatched: 9. Germline V lookup: CDR1 SNHLY, CDR2 FYNNEI. This CDR3 has 14 residues. CDR3 nucleotide sequence: TGTGCCAGCCAAAGGGGCCAGGGGGCCTACGAGCAGTACTTC. Protein sequence: CASQRGQGAYEQYF.

The V call is TRBV6-4, the J call TRBJ2-1, with TRBD2 matching over 13 bases. The V segment lost 4 bases and the J segment 8 bases; nucleotides outside the gene matches: 8. The CDR3 length is 16 residues. The germline gives CDR1 MRHNA, CDR2 SNTAGT. The CDR3 region has the DNA TGTGCCAGCAGTGTTCAGGGGACTAGCGGGGAGTATGAGCAGTTCTTC. It specifies CASSVQGTSGEYEQFF.

This clonotype was seen only a few times. The V and J genes are TRBV5-1 and TRBJ2-7, with 8 bases matching TRBD1. Germline CDR1 and CDR2: SGHRS and YFSETQ. J gave up 5 bases and V 4 bases, and 5 bases lay outside the gene matches. This CDR3 has 13 amino acids. As DNA, the CDR3 is TGCGCCAGCAGCCCGCGGACAGGGAACGAGCAGTACTTC. This encodes CASSPRTGNEQYF.

This sequence joins TRBV11-2 and TRBJ1-1, with D possibly being TRBD1 (5 bases). V shed 5 bases and J shed 4 bases, with 14 bases lying between them. Germline CDR1 is SGHAT and CDR2 is FQNNGV. The CDR3 covers 14 residues. The CDR3 loop is CASSPNLGGTEAFF. The CDR3 region has the DNA TGTGCCAGCAGCCCGAATCTGGGGGGCACTGAAGCTTTCTTT.

This clonotype was counted between two and nine times. The chain links TRBV10-3 to TRBJ2-5; TRBD1 is a possible D gene (5 bases). Per the germline V gene, CDR1 is ENHRY and CDR2 is SYGVKD. Trimming shortened V by 2 bases and J by 3 bases, and 10 bases separated the two germline ends. The CDR3 contains 14 residues. In DNA, the CDR3 is TGTGCCATCAGTGAGACCGCAGGGAAAGAGACCCAGTACTTC. Its translation: CAISETAGKETQYF.

This sequence joins TRBV29-1 and TRBJ2-5; D is possibly TRBD1 (7 bases). The DNA end lines up better with TRBJ2-7; the J call may be wrong. The CDR3 contains 14 residues. The germline V gene encodes CDR1 SQVTM and CDR2 ANQGSEA. The CDR3 DNA sequence: TGCAGCGTTGAGACAGGGAGGCGTTCCTACGAGCAGTACTTC. Translation gives CSVETGRRSYEQYF.

The chain recombines TRBV9 with TRBJ1-2; no clear D. Germline V lookup: CDR1 SGDLS, CDR2 YYNGEE. This CDR3 has 14 residues. Trimming cost V 4 bases and J 2 bases, with 12 bases left between them. The CDR3, as DNA: TGTGCCAGCAGCCCTCGCGTAGGGAACTATGGCTACACCTTC. Translation gives CASSPRVGNYGYTF.

This clonotype was detected a few times. The rearrangement uses TRBV20-1 and TRBJ2-3, with 12 bases aligning to TRBD2. CDR1 is DFQATT, CDR2 SNEGSKA, per germline (reference sequence). CDR3 length: 15 amino acids. V lost 3 bases, J lost 6 bases, and 7 bases stayed unmatched. CDR3 nucleotides: TGCAGTGCTAGTCTCAGACTAGCGGGGGCTGATACGCAGTATTTT. Encoded protein: CSASLRLAGADTQYF.

This clonotype was recorded at least ten times. This CDR3 reads CSASGTSDYNEQFF. In DNA form, the CDR3 reads TGCAGTGCCTCCGGGACTAGCGACTACAATGAGCAGTTCTTC. The chain carries TRBV20-1 and TRBJ2-1; TRBD2 agrees at 10 bases. CDR1 is DFQATT, CDR2 SNEGSKA, per germline (reference sequence). The V gene end was trimmed by 6 bases and the J gene end by 3 bases; junction bases not matched to a gene: 5. The CDR3 totals 14 residues.

The chain has TRBV6-6 and TRBJ1-4, with 12 nucleotides matching TRBD1. The junction had 12 bases not matched to a gene; V was cut back by 8 bases and J by 8 bases. Germline-derived CDR1 and CDR2 are MNHNY and SVGAGI (reference sequence). The length of the CDR3 is 16 residues. CDR3 DNA sequence: TGTGCCAGCGGGGGACCGGGACAGGGGGCATTGGAAAAACTGTTTTTT. It encodes CASGGPGQGALEKLFF.

V and J are TRBV7-2 and TRBJ2-2; tentatively, D is TRBD1 (6 bases). The germline V and J ends were trimmed by 3 bases and 5 bases, with 10 bases remaining between them. CDR1 SGHTA and CDR2 FQGNSA come from the germline V gene. This CDR3 is 14 amino acids long. The CDR3 spells CASSFGQRTGELFF. The CDR3 DNA sequence: TGTGCCAGCAGCTTCGGACAGCGGACCGGGGAGCTGTTTTTT.

V is TRBV6-5 and J is TRBJ2-7; D is ambiguous. Trimming left V 7 bases short and J 2 bases short, with 15 bases between. This CDR3 has 14 amino acids. Germline V gene sequence: CDR1 MNHEY, CDR2 SVGAGI. The CDR3 DNA follows: TGTGCCAGCAACGAACTGGGCCCGACCTACGAGCAGTACTTC. Translating it yields CASNELGPTYEQYF.

V and J are TRBV20-1 and TRBJ2-7; 7 bases match TRBD1. This CDR3 has 12 residues. Germline loops: CDR1 DFQATT, CDR2 SNEGSKA (reference sequence). With V trimmed by 7 bases and J by 4 bases, 7 bases remained unmatched. The CDR3 nucleotides are TGCAGTGTCCGGGCAGGGGGTTACGAGCAGTACTTC. Translating it yields CSVRAGGYEQYF.

This chain joins TRBV5-1 and TRBJ2-5; perhaps D is TRBD1 or TRBD2 (7 bases each). The DNA end is a closer match to TRBJ2-1, so the J assignment may be wrong. The CDR3 has 14 residues. The germline CDR1 and CDR2 sequences are SGHRS and YFSETQ. CDR3 in amino acids: CASSYRQGGNEQFF. The CDR3 region has the DNA TGCGCCAGCAGCTACCGACAGGGAGGGAATGAGCAGTTCTTC.

The V and J genes are TRBV5-5 and TRBJ2-5, with 10 bases fitting TRBD1. The last part of the DNA fits TRBJ2-1 better; the J call may be wrong. Germline-derived CDR1 and CDR2 are SGHKS and YYEKEE (reference sequence). The CDR3 has 16 amino acids. The CDR3 coding sequence is TGTGCCAGCAGCTCTCATTTACGGGGACAGGGGAATGAGCAGTTCTTC. Amino acid sequence: CASSSHLRGQGNEQFF.

V usage is TRBV20-1 and J usage is TRBJ2-3, with unresolved D. Germline V CDR1 and CDR2: DFQATT, SNEGSKA (reference sequence). Trimming pared 3 bases from V and 4 bases from J, leaving 8 bases between. The CDR3 totals 12 residues. The CDR3 DNA reads as TGCAGTGCTAGTAAGGCCTCAGATACGCAGTATTTT. Amino acids: CSASKASDTQYF.

J is TRBJ2-2 and V is TRBV5-1, with 7 bases aligning to TRBD1. The CDR3 loop spans 14 amino acids. Germline V gene data show CDR1 as SGHRS and CDR2 as YFSETQ. Unmatched junction bases numbered 5, after V lost 5 bases and J lost 4 bases. The CDR3 sequence: CASRETGITGELFF. Written as DNA, the CDR3 is TGCGCCAGCAGGGAGACAGGGATCACCGGGGAGCTGTTTTTT. Together with reference TRBV5-1 and TRBJ2-2, the CDR3 gives the full variable domain: KAGVTQTPRYLIKTRGQQVTLSCSPISGHRSVSWYQQTPGQGLQFLFEYFSETQRNKGNFPGRFSGRQFSNSRSEMNVSTLELGDSALYLCASRETGITGELFFGEGSRLTVL.

This chain connects TRBV27 to TRBJ2-1; D may be TRBD1 (6 bases). From germline, CDR1 is MNHEY and CDR2 SMNVEV (reference sequence). The V end lost 5 bases, the J end lost 2 bases, and 13 bases lay between the germline ends. The CDR3 has 15 residues. The CDR3 region is CASSLRDKTYNEQFF. For the CDR3, the DNA is TGTGCCAGCAGTCTTCGGGACAAAACCTACAATGAGCAGTTCTTC.